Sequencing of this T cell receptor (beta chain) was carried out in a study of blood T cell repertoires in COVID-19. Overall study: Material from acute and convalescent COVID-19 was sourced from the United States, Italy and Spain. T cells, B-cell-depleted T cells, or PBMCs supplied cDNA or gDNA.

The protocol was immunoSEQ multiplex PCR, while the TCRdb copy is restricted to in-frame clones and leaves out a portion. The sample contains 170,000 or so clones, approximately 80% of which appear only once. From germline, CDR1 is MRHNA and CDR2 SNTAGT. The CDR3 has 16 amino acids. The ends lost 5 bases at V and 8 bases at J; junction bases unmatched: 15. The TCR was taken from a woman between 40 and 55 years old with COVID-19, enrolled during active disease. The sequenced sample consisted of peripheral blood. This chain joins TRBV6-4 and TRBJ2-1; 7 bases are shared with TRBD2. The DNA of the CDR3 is TGTGCCAGCAGTCTCCGGGTTGGCGGGGGTAACGATGAGCAGTTCTTC. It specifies CASSLRVGGGNDEQFF.